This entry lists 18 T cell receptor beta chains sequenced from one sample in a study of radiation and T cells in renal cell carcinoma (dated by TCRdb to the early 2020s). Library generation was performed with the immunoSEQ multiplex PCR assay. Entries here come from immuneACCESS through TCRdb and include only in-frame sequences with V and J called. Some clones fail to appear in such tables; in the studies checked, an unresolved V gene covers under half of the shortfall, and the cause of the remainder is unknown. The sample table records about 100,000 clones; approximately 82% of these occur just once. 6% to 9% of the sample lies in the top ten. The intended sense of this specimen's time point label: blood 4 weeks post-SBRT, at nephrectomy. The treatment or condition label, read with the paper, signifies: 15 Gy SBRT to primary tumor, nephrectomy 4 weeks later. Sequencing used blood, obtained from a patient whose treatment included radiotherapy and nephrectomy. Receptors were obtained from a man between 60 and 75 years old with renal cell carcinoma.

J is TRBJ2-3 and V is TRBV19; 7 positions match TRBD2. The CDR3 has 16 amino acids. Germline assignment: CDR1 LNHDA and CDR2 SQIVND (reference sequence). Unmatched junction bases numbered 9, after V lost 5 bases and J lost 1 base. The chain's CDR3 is CASSGSTRGGTDTQYF. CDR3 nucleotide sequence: TGTGCCAGTAGTGGTAGCACCCGGGGGGGCACAGATACGCAGTATTTT.

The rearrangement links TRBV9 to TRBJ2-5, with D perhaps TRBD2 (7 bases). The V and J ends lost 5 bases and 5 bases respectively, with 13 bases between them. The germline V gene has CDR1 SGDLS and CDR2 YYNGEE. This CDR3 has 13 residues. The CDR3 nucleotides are TGTGCCAGCAGTCAAGGGGGGGTGGAGACCCAGTACTTC. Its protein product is CASSQGGVETQYF.

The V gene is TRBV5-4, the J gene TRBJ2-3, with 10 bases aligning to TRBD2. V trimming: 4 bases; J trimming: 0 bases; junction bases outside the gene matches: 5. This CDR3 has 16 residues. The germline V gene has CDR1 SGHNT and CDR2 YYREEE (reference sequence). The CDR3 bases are TGTGCCAGCAGCCAAGGACTAGCGGTGAGCACAGATACGCAGTATTTT. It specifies CASSQGLAVSTDTQYF. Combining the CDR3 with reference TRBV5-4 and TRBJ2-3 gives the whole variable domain ETGVTQSPTHLIKTRGQQVTLRCSSQSGHNTVSWYQQALGQGPQFIFQYYREEENGRGNFPPRFSGLQFPNYSSELNVNALELDDSALYLCASSQGLAVSTDTQYFGPGTRLTVL.

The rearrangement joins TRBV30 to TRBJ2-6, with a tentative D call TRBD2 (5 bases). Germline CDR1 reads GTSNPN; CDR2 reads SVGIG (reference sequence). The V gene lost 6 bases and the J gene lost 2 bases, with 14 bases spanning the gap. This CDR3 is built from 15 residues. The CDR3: CACRHSRAGANVLTF. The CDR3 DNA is TGTGCCTGTAGACACTCGAGGGCTGGGGCCAACGTCCTGACTTTC.

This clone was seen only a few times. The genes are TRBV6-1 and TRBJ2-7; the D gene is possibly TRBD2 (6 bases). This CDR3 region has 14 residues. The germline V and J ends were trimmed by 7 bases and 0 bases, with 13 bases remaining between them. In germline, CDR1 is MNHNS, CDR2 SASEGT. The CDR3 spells CASTQEGYSYEQYF. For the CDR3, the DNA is TGTGCCAGCACCCAGGAGGGGTACTCCTACGAGCAGTACTTC.

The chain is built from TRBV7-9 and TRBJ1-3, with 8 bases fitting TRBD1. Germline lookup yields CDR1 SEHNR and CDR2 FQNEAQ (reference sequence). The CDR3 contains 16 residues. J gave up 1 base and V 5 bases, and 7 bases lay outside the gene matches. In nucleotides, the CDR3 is TGTGCCAGCAGCCCTAGCGGGGACAGGTCTGGAAACACCATATATTTT. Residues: CASSPSGDRSGNTIYF. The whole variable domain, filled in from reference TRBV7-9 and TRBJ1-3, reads DTGVSQNPRHKITKRGQNVTFRCDPISEHNRLYWYRQTLGQGPEFLTYFQNEAQLEKSRLLSDRFSAERPKGSFSTLEIQRTEQGDSAMYLCASSPSGDRSGNTIYFGEGSWLTVV.

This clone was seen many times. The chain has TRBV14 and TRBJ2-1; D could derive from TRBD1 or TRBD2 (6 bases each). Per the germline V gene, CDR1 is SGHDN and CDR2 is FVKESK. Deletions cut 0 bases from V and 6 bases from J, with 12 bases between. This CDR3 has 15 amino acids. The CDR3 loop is CASSQERGTGNEQFF. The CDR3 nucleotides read TGTGCCAGCAGCCAAGAGAGGGGGACTGGCAATGAGCAGTTCTTC.

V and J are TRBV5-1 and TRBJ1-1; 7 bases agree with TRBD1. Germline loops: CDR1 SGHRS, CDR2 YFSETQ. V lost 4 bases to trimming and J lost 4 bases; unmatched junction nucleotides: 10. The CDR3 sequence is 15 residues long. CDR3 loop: CASSKDREVFTEAFF. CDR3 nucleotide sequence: TGCGCCAGCAGCAAAGACAGGGAGGTATTCACTGAAGCTTTCTTT.

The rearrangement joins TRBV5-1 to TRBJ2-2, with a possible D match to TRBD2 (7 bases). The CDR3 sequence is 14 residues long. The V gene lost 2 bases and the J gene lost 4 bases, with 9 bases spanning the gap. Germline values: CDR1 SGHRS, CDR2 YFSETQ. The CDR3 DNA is TGCGCCAGCAGCTTAGGGGGGGTCACCGGGGAGCTGTTTTTT. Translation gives CASSLGGVTGELFF.

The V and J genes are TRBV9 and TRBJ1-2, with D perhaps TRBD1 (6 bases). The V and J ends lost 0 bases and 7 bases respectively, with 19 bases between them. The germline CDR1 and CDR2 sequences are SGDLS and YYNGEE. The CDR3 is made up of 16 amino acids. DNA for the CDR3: TGTGCCAGCAGCGTAGGAACAGGGAGCGAGGGCTTTGGCTACACCTTC. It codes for CASSVGTGSEGFGYTF. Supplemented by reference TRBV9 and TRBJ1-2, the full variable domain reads DSGVTQTPKHLITATGQRVTLRCSPRSGDLSVYWYQQSLDQGLQFLIQYYNGEERAKGNILERFSAQQFPDLHSELNLSSLELGDSALYFCASSVGTGSEGFGYTFGSGTRLTVV.

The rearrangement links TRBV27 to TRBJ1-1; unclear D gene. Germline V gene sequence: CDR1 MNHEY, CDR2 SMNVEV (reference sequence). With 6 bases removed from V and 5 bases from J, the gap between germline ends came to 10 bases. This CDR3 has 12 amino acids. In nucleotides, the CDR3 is TGTGCCAGCAGGGGTGGTTTGACTGAAGCTTTCTTT. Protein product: CASRGGLTEAFF.

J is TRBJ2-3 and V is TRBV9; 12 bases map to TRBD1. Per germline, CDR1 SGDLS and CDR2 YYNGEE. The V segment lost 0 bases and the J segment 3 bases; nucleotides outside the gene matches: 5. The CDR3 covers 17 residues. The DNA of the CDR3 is TGTGCCAGCAGCGTAGAGGGGACAGGGGGCTTTACAGATACGCAGTATTTT. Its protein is CASSVEGTGGFTDTQYF.

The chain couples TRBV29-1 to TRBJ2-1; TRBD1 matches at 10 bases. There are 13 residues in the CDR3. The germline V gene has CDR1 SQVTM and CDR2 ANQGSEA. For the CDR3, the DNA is TGCCACACCGGGACAGGGGCCTACAATGAGCAGTTCTTC. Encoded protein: CHTGTGAYNEQFF.

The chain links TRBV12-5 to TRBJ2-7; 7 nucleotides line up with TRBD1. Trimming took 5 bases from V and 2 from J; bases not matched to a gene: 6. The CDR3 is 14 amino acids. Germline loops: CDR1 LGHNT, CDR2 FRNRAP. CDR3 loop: CASGHRGSAYEQYF. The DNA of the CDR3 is TGTGCTAGTGGTCACAGGGGATCGGCCTACGAGCAGTACTTC.

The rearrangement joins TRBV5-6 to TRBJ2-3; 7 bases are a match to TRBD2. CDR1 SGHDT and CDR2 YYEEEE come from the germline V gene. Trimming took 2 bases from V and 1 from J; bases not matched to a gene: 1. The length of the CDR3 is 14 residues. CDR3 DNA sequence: TGTGCCAGCAGCTTCACTAGCGGCACAGATACGCAGTATTTT. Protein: CASSFTSGTDTQYF.

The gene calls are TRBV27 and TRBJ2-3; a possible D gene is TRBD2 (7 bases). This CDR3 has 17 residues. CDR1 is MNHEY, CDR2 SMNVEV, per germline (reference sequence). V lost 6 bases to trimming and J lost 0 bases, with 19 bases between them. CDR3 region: CASSQRGGGFSTDTQYF. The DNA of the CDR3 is TGTGCCAGCAGCCAAAGGGGGGGCGGGTTTAGCACAGATACGCAGTATTTT.

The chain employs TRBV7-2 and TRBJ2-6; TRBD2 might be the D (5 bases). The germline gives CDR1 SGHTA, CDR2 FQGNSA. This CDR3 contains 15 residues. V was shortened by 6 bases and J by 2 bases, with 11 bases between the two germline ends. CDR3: CASRPGGPGANVLTF. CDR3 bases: TGTGCCAGCAGACCCGGAGGCCCTGGGGCCAACGTCCTGACTTTC.

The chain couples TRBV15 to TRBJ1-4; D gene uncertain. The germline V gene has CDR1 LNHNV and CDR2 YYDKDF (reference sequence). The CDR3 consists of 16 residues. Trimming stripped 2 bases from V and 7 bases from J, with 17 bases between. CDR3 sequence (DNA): TGTGCCACCAGCAGACCCCATAAAATTGAGAGTGAAAAACTGTTTTTT. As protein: CATSRPHKIESEKLFF.